There are many counts of the clone carrying this TCR beta chain. Amplification yielded TCR beta CDR3 regions, with RNA transcripts as the source. TCR CDR3 underwent first-round RT-PCR with the HTBI primer set. One entry per CDR3 protein, called by TCRdb with MiXCR from the multiplex PCR reads. The repertoire holds about 290,000 distinct CDR3 sequences, with about 15% as singletons. V lost 4 bases and J 7 bases, leaving 11 bases between the germline ends. Germline V CDR1 and CDR2: LGHDT, YNNKEL (reference sequence). The CDR3 is 13 residues long. The record originates from a study of T cells in Graves' hyperthyroidism and ophthalmopathy. Exclusion of a patient resulted from uncontrolled infection, other autoimmune disease, pregnancy or lactation.

Material for sequencing was blood. V gene TRBV3-1 combines with J gene TRBJ2-1; the D gene is possibly TRBD1 (6 bases). The sequence was obtained from a man aged 25-40 years with Graves' hyperthyroidism. The CDR3 protein is CASSRRQENEQFF. CDR3 nucleotide sequence: TGTGCCAGCAGCCGAAGACAGGAGAATGAGCAGTTCTTC.